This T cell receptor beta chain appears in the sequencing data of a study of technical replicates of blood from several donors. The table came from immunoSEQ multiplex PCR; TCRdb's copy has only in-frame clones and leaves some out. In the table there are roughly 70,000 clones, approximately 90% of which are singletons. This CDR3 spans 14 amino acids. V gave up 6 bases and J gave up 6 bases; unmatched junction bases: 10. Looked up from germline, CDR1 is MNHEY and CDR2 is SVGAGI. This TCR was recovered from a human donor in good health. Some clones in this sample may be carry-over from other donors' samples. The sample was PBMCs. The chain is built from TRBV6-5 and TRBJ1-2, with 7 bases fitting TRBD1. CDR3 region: CASSPGQSWDGYTF. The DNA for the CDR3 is TGTGCCAGCAGCCCGGGACAGAGTTGGGATGGCTACACCTTC.